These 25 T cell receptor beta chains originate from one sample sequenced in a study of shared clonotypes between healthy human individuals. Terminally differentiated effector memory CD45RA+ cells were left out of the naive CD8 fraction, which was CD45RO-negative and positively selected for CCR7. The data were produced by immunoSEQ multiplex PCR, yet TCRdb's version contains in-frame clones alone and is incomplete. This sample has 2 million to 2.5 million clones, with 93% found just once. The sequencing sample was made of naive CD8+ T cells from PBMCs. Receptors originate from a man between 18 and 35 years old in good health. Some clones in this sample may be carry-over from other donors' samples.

The CDR3 spells CASSLIFGWDQPQHF. CDR3 in DNA: TGTGCCAGCAGTTTAATATTTGGGTGGGATCAGCCCCAGCATTTT. The V call is TRBV27, the J call TRBJ1-5; D gene uncertain. The CDR3 runs to 15 residues. Trimming pared 2 bases from V and 5 bases from J, leaving 13 bases between. CDR1 MNHEY and CDR2 SMNVEV come from the germline V gene (reference sequence).

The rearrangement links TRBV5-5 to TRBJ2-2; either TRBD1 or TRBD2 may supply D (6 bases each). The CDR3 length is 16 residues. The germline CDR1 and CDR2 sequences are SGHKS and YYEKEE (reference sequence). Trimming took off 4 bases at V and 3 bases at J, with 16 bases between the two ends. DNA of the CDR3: TGTGCCAGCAGCGAGGGGGGAAGTAGGTACACCGGGGAGCTGTTTTTT. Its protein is CASSEGGSRYTGELFF.

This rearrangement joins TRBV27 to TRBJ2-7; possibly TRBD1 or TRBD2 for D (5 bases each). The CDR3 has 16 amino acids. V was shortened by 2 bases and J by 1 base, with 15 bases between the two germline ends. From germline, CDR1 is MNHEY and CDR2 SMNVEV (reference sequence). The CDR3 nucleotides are TGTGCCAGCAGTTTAAGGGGACCCCTGCCGTCCTACGAGCAGTACTTC. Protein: CASSLRGPLPSYEQYF.

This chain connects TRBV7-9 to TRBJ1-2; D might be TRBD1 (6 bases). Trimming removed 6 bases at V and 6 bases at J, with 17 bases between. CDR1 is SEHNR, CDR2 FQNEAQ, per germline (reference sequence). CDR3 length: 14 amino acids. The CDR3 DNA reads TGTGCCAGCAGAACCTTACAGGGTGATGATGGCTACACCTTC. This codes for CASRTLQGDDGYTF. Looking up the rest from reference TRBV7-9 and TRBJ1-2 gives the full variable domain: DTGVSQNPRHKITKRGQNVTFRCDPISEHNRLYWYRQTLGQGPEFLTYFQNEAQLEKSRLLSDRFSAERPKGSFSTLEIQRTEQGDSAMYLCASRTLQGDDGYTFGSGTRLTVV.

The CDR3, as DNA: TGTGCCAGCGGCCGGGACCGCACGCGGGAGCAGTACTTC. Its protein is CASGRDRTREQYF. The V and J genes are TRBV5-6 and TRBJ2-7, with D perhaps being TRBD1 or TRBD2 (5 bases each). Germline V gene data show CDR1 as SGHDT and CDR2 as YYEEEE. V was trimmed by 7 bases and J by 7 bases, leaving 18 bases between them. This CDR3 is 13 amino acids long.

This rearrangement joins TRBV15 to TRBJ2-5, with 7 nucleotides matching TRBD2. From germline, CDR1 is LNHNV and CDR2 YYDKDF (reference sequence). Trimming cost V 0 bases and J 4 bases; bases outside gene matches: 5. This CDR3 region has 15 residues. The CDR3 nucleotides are TGTGCCACCAGCAGAGATGGGGGGGGTCGAGAGACCCAGTACTTC. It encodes CATSRDGGGRETQYF.

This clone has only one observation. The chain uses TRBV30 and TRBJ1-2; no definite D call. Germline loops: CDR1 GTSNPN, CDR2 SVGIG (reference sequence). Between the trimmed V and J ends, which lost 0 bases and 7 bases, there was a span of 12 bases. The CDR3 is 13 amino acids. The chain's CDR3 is CAWSVGDWGGYTF. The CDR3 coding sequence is TGTGCCTGGAGTGTCGGGGATTGGGGTGGCTACACCTTC.

CDR3 nucleotides: TGTGCCAGCAGCTACGACAGGGCGGCCAAAAACATTCAGTACTTC. This codes for CASSYDRAAKNIQYF. The chain employs TRBV5-8 and TRBJ2-4, with 7 positions matching TRBD1. V dropped 3 bases and J dropped 1; count of bases not matched to a gene: 4. The CDR3 is 15 amino acids. CDR1 and CDR2 (germline): SGHTS, YDEGEE.

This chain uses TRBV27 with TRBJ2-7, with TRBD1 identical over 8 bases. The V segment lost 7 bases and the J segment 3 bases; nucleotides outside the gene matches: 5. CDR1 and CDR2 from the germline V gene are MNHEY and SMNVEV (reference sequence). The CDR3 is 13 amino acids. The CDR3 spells CASTDRGGYEQYF. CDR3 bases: TGTGCCAGCACAGACAGGGGAGGCTACGAGCAGTACTTC.

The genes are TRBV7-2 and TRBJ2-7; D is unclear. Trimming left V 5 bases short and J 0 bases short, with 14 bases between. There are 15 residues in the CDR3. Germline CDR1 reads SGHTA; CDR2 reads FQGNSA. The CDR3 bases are TGTGCCAGCAGCCACGCCGTCATCAGCTCCTACGAGCAGTACTTC. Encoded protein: CASSHAVISSYEQYF.

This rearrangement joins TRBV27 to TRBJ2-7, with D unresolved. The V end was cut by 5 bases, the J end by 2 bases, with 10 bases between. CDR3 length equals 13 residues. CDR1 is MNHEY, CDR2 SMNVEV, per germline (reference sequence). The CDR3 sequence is CASSKHVAYEQYF. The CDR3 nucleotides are TGTGCCAGCAGTAAACATGTCGCCTACGAGCAGTACTTC.

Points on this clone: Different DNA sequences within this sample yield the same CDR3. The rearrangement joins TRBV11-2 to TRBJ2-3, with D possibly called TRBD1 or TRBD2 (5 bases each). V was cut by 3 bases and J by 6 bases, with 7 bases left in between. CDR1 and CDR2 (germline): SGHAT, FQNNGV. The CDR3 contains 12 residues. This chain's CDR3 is CASSLGVDTQYF. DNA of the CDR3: TGTGCCAGCAGCTTGGGGGTGGATACGCAGTATTTT.

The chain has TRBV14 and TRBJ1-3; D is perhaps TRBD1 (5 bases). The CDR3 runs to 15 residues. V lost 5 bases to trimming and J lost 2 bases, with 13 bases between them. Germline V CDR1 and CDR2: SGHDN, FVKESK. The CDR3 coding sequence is TGTGCCAGCAGCGAGGGGTCCGGAACTGGAAACACCATATATTTT. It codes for CASSEGSGTGNTIYF.

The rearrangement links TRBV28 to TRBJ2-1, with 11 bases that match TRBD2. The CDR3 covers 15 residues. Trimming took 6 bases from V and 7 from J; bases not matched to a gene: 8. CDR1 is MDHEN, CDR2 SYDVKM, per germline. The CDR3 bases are TGTGCCAGCAGCCCGGGACTAGCGGAGACGAATGAGCAGTTCTTC. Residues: CASSPGLAETNEQFF.

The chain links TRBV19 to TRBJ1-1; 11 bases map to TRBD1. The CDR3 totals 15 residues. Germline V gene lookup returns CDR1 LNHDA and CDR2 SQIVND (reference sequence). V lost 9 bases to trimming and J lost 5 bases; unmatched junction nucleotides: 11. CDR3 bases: TGTGCCAGCACAAACGGACAGGGGGCAGGTACTGAAGCTTTCTTT. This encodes CASTNGQGAGTEAFF.

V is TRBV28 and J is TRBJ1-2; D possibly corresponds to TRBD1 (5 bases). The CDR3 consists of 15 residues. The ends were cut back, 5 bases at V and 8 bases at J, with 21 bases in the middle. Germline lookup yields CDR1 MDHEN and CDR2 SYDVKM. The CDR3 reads CASSNPFRGQVGYTF. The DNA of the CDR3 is TGTGCCAGCAGTAACCCCTTCCGGGGCCAAGTGGGCTACACCTTC.

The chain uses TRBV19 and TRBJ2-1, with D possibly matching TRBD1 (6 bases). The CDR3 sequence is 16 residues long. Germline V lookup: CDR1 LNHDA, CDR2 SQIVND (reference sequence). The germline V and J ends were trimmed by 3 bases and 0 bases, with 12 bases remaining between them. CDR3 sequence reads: CASSMGRGASYNEQFF. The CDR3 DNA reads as TGTGCCAGTAGTATGGGCAGGGGAGCCTCCTACAATGAGCAGTTCTTC.

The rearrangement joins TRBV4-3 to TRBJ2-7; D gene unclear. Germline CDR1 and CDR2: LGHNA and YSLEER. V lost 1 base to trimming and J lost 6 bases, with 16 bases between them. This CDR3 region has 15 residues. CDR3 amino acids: CASSQGAYSSAEQYF. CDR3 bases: TGCGCCAGCAGCCAAGGAGCATATAGTTCCGCCGAGCAGTACTTC.

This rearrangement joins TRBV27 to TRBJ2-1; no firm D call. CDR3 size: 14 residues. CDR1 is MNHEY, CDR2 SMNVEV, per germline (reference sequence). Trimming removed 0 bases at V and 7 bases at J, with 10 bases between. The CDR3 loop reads CASSLSGVRNEQFF. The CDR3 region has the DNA TGTGCCAGCAGTTTATCTGGGGTCAGGAATGAGCAGTTCTTC.

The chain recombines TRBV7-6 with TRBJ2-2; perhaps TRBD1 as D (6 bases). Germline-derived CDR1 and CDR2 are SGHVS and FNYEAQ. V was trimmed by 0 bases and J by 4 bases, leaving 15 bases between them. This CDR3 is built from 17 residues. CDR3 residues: CASSLATGFSTTGELFF. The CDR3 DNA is TGTGCCAGCAGCTTAGCTACAGGGTTCTCAACCACCGGGGAGCTGTTTTTT.

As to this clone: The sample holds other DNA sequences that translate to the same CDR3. The CDR3: CASSPRDRVYEQYF. For the CDR3, the DNA is TGTGCCAGCAGCCCCCGGGACAGAGTCTACGAGCAGTACTTC. This chain links TRBV7-9 with TRBJ2-7; TRBD1 matches at 7 bases. Germline V CDR1 and CDR2: SEHNR, FQNEAQ (reference sequence). There are 14 residues in the CDR3. V trimming: 5 bases; J trimming: 3 bases; junction bases outside the gene matches: 7.

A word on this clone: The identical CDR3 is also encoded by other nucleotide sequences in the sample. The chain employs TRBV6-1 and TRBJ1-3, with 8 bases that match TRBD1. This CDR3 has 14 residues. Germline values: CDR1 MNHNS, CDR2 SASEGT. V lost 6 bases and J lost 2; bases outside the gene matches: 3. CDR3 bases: TGTGCCAGCAGCCTGACAGGGGCTGGAAACACCATATATTTT. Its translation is CASSLTGAGNTIYF.

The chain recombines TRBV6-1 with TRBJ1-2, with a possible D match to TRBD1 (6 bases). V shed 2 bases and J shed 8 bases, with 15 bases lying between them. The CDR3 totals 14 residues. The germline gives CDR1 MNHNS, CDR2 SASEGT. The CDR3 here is CASSEPVGRGGYTF. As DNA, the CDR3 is TGTGCCAGCAGTGAACCCGTTGGCAGGGGCGGCTACACCTTC.

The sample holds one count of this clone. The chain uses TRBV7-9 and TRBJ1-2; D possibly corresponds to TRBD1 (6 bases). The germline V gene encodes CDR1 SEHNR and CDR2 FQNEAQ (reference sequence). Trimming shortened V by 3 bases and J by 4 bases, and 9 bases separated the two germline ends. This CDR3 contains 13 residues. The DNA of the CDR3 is TGTGCCAGCAGCTTCAAGGGGGGCTATGGCTACACCTTC. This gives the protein CASSFKGGYGYTF. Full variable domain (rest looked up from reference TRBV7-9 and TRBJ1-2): DTGVSQNPRHKITKRGQNVTFRCDPISEHNRLYWYRQTLGQGPEFLTYFQNEAQLEKSRLLSDRFSAERPKGSFSTLEIQRTEQGDSAMYLCASSFKGGYGYTFGSGTRLTVV.

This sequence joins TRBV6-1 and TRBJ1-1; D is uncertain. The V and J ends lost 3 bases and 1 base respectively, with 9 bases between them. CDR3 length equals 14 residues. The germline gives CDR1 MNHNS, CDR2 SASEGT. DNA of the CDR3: TGTGCCAGCAGTGAGGACCGCCGGAACACTGAAGCTTTCTTT. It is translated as CASSEDRRNTEAFF.